A single sample gave rise to the 27 T cell receptor beta chains below, sequenced in a study of human thymus T cells. Surgeons resected thymus tissue during corrective heart surgery. The repertoire was sequenced with immunoSEQ multiplex PCR; TCRdb's copy has only in-frame clones and lacks some. The sample shows about 130,000 clones, around 96% of them seen only once. Sequenced input: thymus tissue. The receptors were gathered from a boy younger than two with a congenital heart defect but otherwise immunologically healthy.

This rearrangement joins TRBV28 to TRBJ1-6, with D perhaps matching TRBD1 (6 bases). The CDR3 covers 13 residues. Deletions cut 7 bases from V and 6 bases from J, with 10 bases between. Germline V gene sequence: CDR1 MDHEN, CDR2 SYDVKM. The CDR3 reads CASTTDSNSPLHF. CDR3 coding DNA: TGTGCCAGCACAACGGACAGTAATTCACCCCTCCACTTT.

The V call is TRBV30, the J call TRBJ1-4; D gene uncertain. This CDR3 has 15 residues. V gave up 1 base and J gave up 4 bases, with 13 bases separating them. CDR1 is GTSNPN, CDR2 SVGIG, per germline (reference sequence). The CDR3 DNA is TGTGCCTGGAGTGCAACTGGGCGCGTTAATGAAAAACTGTTTTTT. This encodes CAWSATGRVNEKLFF.

V usage is TRBV19 and J usage is TRBJ1-5; possibly TRBD1 for D (6 bases). Germline V gene sequence: CDR1 LNHDA, CDR2 SQIVND (reference sequence). The CDR3 sequence is 14 residues long. Between the trimmed V and J ends, which lost 3 bases and 4 bases, there was a span of 10 bases. CDR3 in amino acids: CASSMEGGNQPQHF. The CDR3 DNA is TGTGCCAGTAGTATGGAGGGGGGGAATCAGCCCCAGCATTTT.

The J gene is TRBJ2-2, the V gene TRBV4-3, with TRBD2 as a possible D gene (6 bases). The CDR3 is made up of 13 amino acids. Deletions cut 1 base from V and 7 bases from J, with 7 bases between. In germline, CDR1 is LGHNA, CDR2 YSLEER. In DNA, the CDR3 is TGCGCCAGCAGCCAAGGGCGGGGCGGGGAGCTGTTTTTT. Its translation: CASSQGRGGELFF.

This chain connects TRBV7-3 to TRBJ1-6; no clear D. Germline V lookup: CDR1 SGHTA, CDR2 FQGTGA. This CDR3 is 13 amino acids long. Trimming cost V 8 bases and J 0 bases, with 5 bases left between them. In DNA form, the CDR3 reads TGTGCCAGCGGGAGCTCCTATAATTCACCCCTCCACTTT. Residues: CASGSSYNSPLHF.

This chain connects TRBV27 to TRBJ2-1, with D possibly matching TRBD2 (6 bases). Germline V lookup: CDR1 MNHEY, CDR2 SMNVEV (reference sequence). The CDR3 runs 13 residues. The V end was cut by 6 bases, the J end by 14 bases, with 20 bases between. CDR3 protein: CASSSRLGGSKFF. CDR3 DNA sequence: TGTGCCAGCAGCTCCCGACTAGGCGGGTCAAAGTTCTTC.

The CDR3 protein is CASSLTRAGTGDQETQYF. CDR3 nucleotide sequence: TGTGCCAGCAGCCTCACGCGCGCGGGGACAGGGGACCAAGAGACCCAGTACTTC. The rearrangement uses TRBV11-3 and TRBJ2-5; TRBD1 agrees at 10 bases. The V and J ends lost 5 bases and 0 bases, in that order; junction bases with no gene match: 12. The germline gives CDR1 SGHNT, CDR2 YENEEA. The CDR3 extends over 18 amino acids. Full variable domain (missing parts from reference TRBV11-3 and TRBJ2-5): EAGVVQSPRYKIIEKKQPVAFWCNPISGHNTLYWYLQNLGQGPELLIRYENEEAVDDSQLPKDRFSAERLKGVDSTLKIQPAELGDSAVYLCASSLTRAGTGDQETQYFGPGTRLLVL.

The rearrangement joins TRBV21-1 to TRBJ2-1. TRBV21-1 corresponds to a pseudogene. The CDR3 extends over 16 amino acids. CDR3 loop: CASSKVPIPGRPEQFF. The CDR3 bases are TGTGCCAGCAGCAAAGTTCCTATTCCGGGGCGGCCTGAGCAGTTCTTC.

This clone has a single count. The chain combines TRBV11-2 with TRBJ1-2; D ambiguous. Germline CDR1 and CDR2: SGHAT and FQNNGV. Trimming took 5 bases from V and 4 from J, leaving 17 bases between them. The CDR3 covers 15 residues. The DNA of the CDR3 is TGTGCCAGCAGCGCCCCCCTACTCGGAGCCTATGGCTACACCTTC. It translates to CASSAPLLGAYGYTF.

The chain joins TRBV4-1 to TRBJ2-7, with a weak D call TRBD2 (6 bases). Germline-derived CDR1 and CDR2 are MGHRA and YSYEKL. V was clipped by 4 bases and J by 0 bases, with 16 bases between them. The CDR3 covers 16 residues. For the CDR3, the DNA is TGCGCCAGCAGCCCGGCGAGGGCGGGGTACTCCTACGAGCAGTACTTC. Translating gives CASSPARAGYSYEQYF.

The J gene is TRBJ1-1, the V gene TRBV30; no definite D call. This CDR3 has 13 residues. V was cut by 5 bases and J by 3 bases, with 13 bases left in between. CDR1 is GTSNPN, CDR2 SVGIG, per germline (reference sequence). CDR3 sequence reads: CAWVVREDTEAFF. The CDR3 DNA is TGTGCCTGGGTTGTCCGGGAAGACACTGAAGCTTTCTTT.

V gene TRBV7-8 combines with J gene TRBJ2-4; 8 bases align to TRBD1. The CDR3 totals 14 residues. The germline gives CDR1 SGHVS, CDR2 FQNEAQ. With V trimmed by 4 bases and J by 6 bases, 5 bases remained unmatched. CDR3 DNA: TGTGCCAGCAGCTCTACCGACAGGGGAAACATTCAGTACTTC. Translation gives CASSSTDRGNIQYF.

This chain connects TRBV4-2 to TRBJ2-7, with 7 bases lining up with TRBD2. The CDR3 is made up of 16 amino acids. J gave up 0 bases and V 0 bases, and 5 bases lay outside the gene matches. Germline V gene data show CDR1 as LGHNA and CDR2 as YNFKEQ. For the CDR3, the DNA is TGTGCCAGCAGCCAAGAAGGGAGGGGTCTCTCCTACGAGCAGTACTTC. Translated, it gives CASSQEGRGLSYEQYF.

The sample holds one count of this clone. The V gene is TRBV9, the J gene TRBJ1-1; the D is unclear. The germline V gene has CDR1 SGDLS and CDR2 YYNGEE. V was trimmed by 4 bases and J by 1 base, leaving 11 bases between them. The CDR3 sequence is 14 residues long. As DNA, the CDR3 is TGTGCCAGCAGCCCCTGGGCAACGAACACTGAAGCTTTCTTT. It is translated as CASSPWATNTEAFF.

The chain links TRBV7-9 to TRBJ2-1, with D perhaps matching TRBD1 (5 bases). The CDR3 extends over 15 amino acids. The germline V gene has CDR1 SEHNR and CDR2 FQNEAQ (reference sequence). V gave up 3 bases and J gave up 4 bases, with 13 bases separating them. The CDR3 DNA is TGTGCCAGCAGCTTGTGCGACAGTAAGTACAATGAGCAGTTCTTC. Amino acids: CASSLCDSKYNEQFF.

This chain joins TRBV2 and TRBJ1-2; weak D call: TRBD1 (5 bases). Trimming took 3 bases from V and 6 from J, leaving 17 bases between them. Germline CDR1 is SNHLY and CDR2 is FYNNEI. This CDR3 has 15 residues. The DNA of the CDR3 is TGTGCCAGCAGTGATGGGACTCGCCTCAGGGATGGCTACACCTTC. Encoded protein: CASSDGTRLRDGYTF.

The V and J genes are TRBV5-5 and TRBJ2-1; TRBD2 agrees at 9 bases. J gave up 8 bases and V 0 bases, and 3 bases lay outside the gene matches. The CDR3 has 14 amino acids. From germline, CDR1 is SGHKS and CDR2 YYEKEE (reference sequence). CDR3 sequence (DNA): TGTGCCAGCAGCTTGGACCTAGCGGGGCATGAGCAGTTCTTC. It yields the protein CASSLDLAGHEQFF.

J is TRBJ2-3 and V is TRBV11-2, with D uncertain. Germline V gene sequence: CDR1 SGHAT, CDR2 FQNNGV. This CDR3 region has 16 residues. Trimming left V 2 bases short and J 0 bases short, with 12 bases between. In DNA form, the CDR3 reads TGTGCCAGCAGCTTAAGAGATCAAGGGAGCACAGATACGCAGTATTTT. As protein: CASSLRDQGSTDTQYF.

The J gene is TRBJ2-1, the V gene TRBV5-6; 8 bases map to TRBD2. From germline, CDR1 is SGHDT and CDR2 YYEEEE. V dropped 2 bases and J dropped 3; count of bases not matched to a gene: 13. The CDR3 spans 18 residues. The CDR3 bases are TGTGCCAGCAGCTTTTACCCTCCTCCGGGGGGGAACTACAATGAGCAGTTCTTC. As protein: CASSFYPPPGGNYNEQFF.

V usage is TRBV27 and J usage is TRBJ2-6; D is unclear. Between the trimmed V and J ends, which lost 6 bases and 1 base, there was a span of 10 bases. This CDR3 region has 15 residues. Germline CDR1 MNHEY, CDR2 SMNVEV (reference sequence). The CDR3 reads CASSPSLSGANVLTF. The CDR3 region has the DNA TGTGCCAGCAGCCCAAGCCTATCTGGGGCCAACGTCCTGACTTTC.

The chain is built from TRBV6-5 and TRBJ2-7; 7 nucleotides line up with TRBD1. The CDR3 sequence is 13 residues long. Germline V CDR1 and CDR2: MNHEY, SVGAGI. V gave up 3 bases and J gave up 6 bases; unmatched junction bases: 5. For the CDR3, the DNA is TGTGCCAGCAGTTATTTGGACAGGCTCGAGCAGTACTTC. This translates into CASSYLDRLEQYF.

The J gene is TRBJ1-1, the V gene TRBV19; the D gene is possibly TRBD1 (5 bases). Germline CDR1 and CDR2: LNHDA and SQIVND (reference sequence). Trimming removed 4 bases from V and 5 bases from J, with 14 bases in between. The CDR3 is 14 residues long. CDR3 coding DNA: TGTGCCAGTAGTAGATACAGGCTGGCGACTGAAGCTTTCTTT. It codes for CASSRYRLATEAFF.

The chain recombines TRBV6-5 with TRBJ1-2; 8 bases agree with TRBD1. The CDR3 loop spans 15 amino acids. V dropped 4 bases and J dropped 3; count of bases not matched to a gene: 7. The germline gives CDR1 MNHEY, CDR2 SVGAGI. In DNA form, the CDR3 reads TGTGCCAGCAGTTCCAGACAGGGGAAAGACTATGGCTACACCTTC. Protein: CASSSRQGKDYGYTF.

The chain couples TRBV9 to TRBJ1-1, with D unclear. V shed 0 bases and J shed 8 bases, with 8 bases lying between them. Germline assignment: CDR1 SGDLS and CDR2 YYNGEE. The CDR3 covers 12 residues. The CDR3 DNA sequence: TGTGCCAGCAGCGTAGGGGAAGGGGAAGCTTTCTTT. Its translation is CASSVGEGEAFF.

The gene calls are TRBV19 and TRBJ2-5; TRBD2 is a possible D gene (6 bases). V dropped 5 bases and J dropped 5 bases, with 18 bases sitting between them. CDR3 size: 15 residues. Germline loops: CDR1 LNHDA, CDR2 SQIVND (reference sequence). The chain's CDR3 is CASSSSRRREETQYF. The CDR3 bases are TGTGCCAGTAGTTCTTCCCGAAGGAGGGAGGAGACCCAGTACTTC.

The chain has TRBV27 and TRBJ2-6; 9 nucleotides match TRBD1. Looked up from germline, CDR1 is MNHEY and CDR2 is SMNVEV (reference sequence). This CDR3 is built from 19 residues. The V gene end was trimmed by 5 bases and the J gene end by 4 bases; junction bases not matched to a gene: 15. The CDR3, as DNA: TGTGCCAGCAGTGCCGCGGACAGGGGTCAACTCCCCGGGGCCAACGTCCTGACTTTC. It yields the protein CASSAADRGQLPGANVLTF.

The gene calls are TRBV7-2 and TRBJ2-3; 10 bases are shared with TRBD2. The CDR3 length is 18 residues. From germline, CDR1 is SGHTA and CDR2 FQGNSA. The V segment lost 2 bases and the J segment 3 bases; nucleotides outside the gene matches: 11. The CDR3 region is CASSLPLSGGARTDTQYF. For the CDR3, the DNA is TGTGCCAGCAGCTTACCCCTCAGCGGGGGGGCAAGGACAGATACGCAGTATTTT.